A selection of T cell receptor beta chains follows, all from one sample in a study of response to subunit inactivated influenza vaccine. TCRdb reanalysed the RT-PCR reads using MiXCR and keeps one entry per CDR3 protein. The sample includes approximately 700,000 distinct CDR3 sequences, approximately 15% of them seen just once. The sequences come from PBMCs from blood, collected about 11 days after vaccination. These receptors originate from a man in his fifties or sixties who received an inactivated influenza vaccine. Each CDR3 is given with its conserved first and last residue. The D gene is left open where the match is weak. Clone size is not always given. Where it is, it says once, few, many or a class for expanded clones.

j_call clone_size d_call v_call cdr3_nt cdr3_aa
TRBJ1-1 NA NA TRBV10-3 TGTGCCATCAGGGAAACAACAGGGATGAACACTGAAGCTTTCTTT CAIRETTGMNTEAFF
TRBJ2-7 few NA TRBV7-2 TGTGCCAGCAGCTTAGCAAGACAGAACGAGCAGTACTTC CASSLARQNEQYF
TRBJ2-1 many TRBD2 TRBV29-1 TGCAGCCCCGACTGGCGGACTAGCGGGAGGGCCGGAAATGAGCAGTTCTTC CSPDWRTSGRAGNEQFF
TRBJ2-1 NA TRBD2 TRBV10-3 TGTGCCATCAAAGGGGCCGGGACTAGCGGTGGGGATGAGCAGTTCTTC CAIKGAGTSGGDEQFF
TRBJ2-1 NA TRBD1 TRBV4-2 TGTGCCAGCAGCCAAGATGGAGGACAGGGACTCTCCTACAATGAGCAGTTCTTC CASSQDGGQGLSYNEQFF
TRBJ2-1 once TRBD2 TRBV2 TGTGCCAGCAGGGGAGCGGGGGGTTCCTACAATGAGCAGTTCTTC CASRGAGGSYNEQFF
TRBJ1-4 few NA TRBV30 TGTGCCTGGAGTAAGCAGACCCTCAATGAAAAACTGTTTTTT CAWSKQTLNEKLFF
TRBJ2-7 few NA TRBV6-2/TRBV6-3 TGTGCCAGCAGTTATAAGGGCCGTCCTAAAGAGCAGTACTTC CASSYKGRPKEQYF
TRBJ2-7 few TRBD1 TRBV29-1 TGCAGCGTCGAGTCCGGGACAGGGACCTACGAGCAGTACTTC CSVESGTGTYEQYF
TRBJ2-1 NA TRBD1 TRBV10-3 TGTGCCATCACCTCGGGGACAGGGGCCAACAATGAGCAGTTCTTC CAITSGTGANNEQFF
TRBJ1-4 NA NA TRBV24-1 TGTGCCACCAGTGATGGGCGAAGGGGGAAGGGTGAAAAACTGTTTTTT CATSDGRRGKGEKLFF
TRBJ2-2 NA NA TRBV15 TGTGCCACAGGACCCTCGGGACTGAACACCGGGGAGCTGTTTTTT CATGPSGLNTGELFF
TRBJ1-2 NA NA TRBV24-1 TGTGCCACCAGTGATTTACAGTCTAGCTATGGCTACACCTTC CATSDLQSSYGYTF
TRBJ2-5 few NA TRBV5-1 TGCGCCAGCAGCTTGACCGGGCAGGTCGAGACCCAGTACTTC CASSLTGQVETQYF
TRBJ2-3 few NA TRBV30 TGTGCCTGGAGTGGGGTGGTTTTGGAAGATACGCAGTATTTT CAWSGVVLEDTQYF
TRBJ2-7 few TRBD1 TRBV5-1 TGCGCCAGCAGCTATGGGACAGGGGTCCCCTACGAGCAGTACTTC CASSYGTGVPYEQYF
TRBJ2-5 many NA TRBV18 TGTGCCAGCTCACCACTAAGGGAGACCCAGTACTTC CASSPLRETQYF
TRBJ2-2 few TRBD1 TRBV6-5 TGTGCCAGCAGTTACTACGGACAGGCCCTAACCGGGGAGCTGTTTTTT CASSYYGQALTGELFF
TRBJ2-1 once NA TRBV28 TGTGCCAGCAGTCCTGCGACAGGACGGAGCTCCTACAATGAGCAGTTCTTC CASSPATGRSSYNEQFF
TRBJ2-4 once NA TRBV20-1 TGCAGTGCTAGAGATCCCCAGGGGCTCGTGGCCAAAAACATTCAGTACTTC CSARDPQGLVAKNIQYF
TRBJ1-1 few NA TRBV6-2/TRBV6-3 TGTGCCAGCAGTTCAAGACGTTCAGGGACCACTGAAGCTTTCTTT CASSSRRSGTTEAFF
TRBJ2-1 few NA TRBV20-1 TGCAGCGTAAGGTCGGACAATGAGCAGTTCTTC CSVRSDNEQFF
TRBJ2-6 NA NA TRBV7-6 TGTGCCAGCAGCCAGCGGTTAATGGGCCCCTCTGGGGCCAACGTCCTGACTTTC CASSQRLMGPSGANVLTF
TRBJ2-1 many NA TRBV25-1 TGTGCCAGCAGTGAATTCGGAACATCCAATGAGCAGTTCTTC CASSEFGTSNEQFF
TRBJ2-2 NA NA TRBV28 TGTGCCAGCAGTCGCCCCCGGTGGAGGCGGCGCGGGGAGCTGTTTTTT CASSRPRWRRRGELFF
TRBJ1-2 once TRBD1 TRBV6-1 TGTGCCAGCAGCCCGAGACAGGGCTCGAATGGCTACACCTTC CASSPRQGSNGYTF
TRBJ2-1 few TRBD1 TRBV20-1 TGCAGTGCCAATGGACAGGGGGAATACAATGAGCAGTTCTTC CSANGQGEYNEQFF
TRBJ1-1 few NA TRBV7-2 TGTGCCAGCAGCTTAGAGAGTTCAGTGGCCGCTGAAGCTTTCTTT CASSLESSVAAEAFF
TRBJ2-2 NA NA TRBV4-1 TGCGCCAGCAGCCACGGGACATCCAACACCGGGGAGCTGTTTTTT CASSHGTSNTGELFF
TRBJ2-5 NA TRBD1 TRBV29-1 TGCAGCGTTGCCGGGACAGGGGGAAAAGAGACCCAGTACTTC CSVAGTGGKETQYF